This TCR beta chain was identified during a study of control samples from healthy donors and cancer patients. Some clones are missing from TCRdb's copy, which holds only in-frame ones; the method was immunoSEQ multiplex PCR. The sample contains 130,000 or so clones, nearly 90% of which appear only once. Material: blood. The receptor's source is a man between 50 and 59 years old in good health.

DNA of the CDR3: TGTGCCAGCAGCACGGACGGGGACTATGGCTACACCTTC. This sequence encodes CASSTDGDYGYTF. The chain joins TRBV7-9 to TRBJ1-2; no firm D call. The CDR3 consists of 13 residues. V lost 5 bases and J lost 3, with 10 bases in between. From germline, CDR1 is SEHNR and CDR2 FQNEAQ (reference sequence).